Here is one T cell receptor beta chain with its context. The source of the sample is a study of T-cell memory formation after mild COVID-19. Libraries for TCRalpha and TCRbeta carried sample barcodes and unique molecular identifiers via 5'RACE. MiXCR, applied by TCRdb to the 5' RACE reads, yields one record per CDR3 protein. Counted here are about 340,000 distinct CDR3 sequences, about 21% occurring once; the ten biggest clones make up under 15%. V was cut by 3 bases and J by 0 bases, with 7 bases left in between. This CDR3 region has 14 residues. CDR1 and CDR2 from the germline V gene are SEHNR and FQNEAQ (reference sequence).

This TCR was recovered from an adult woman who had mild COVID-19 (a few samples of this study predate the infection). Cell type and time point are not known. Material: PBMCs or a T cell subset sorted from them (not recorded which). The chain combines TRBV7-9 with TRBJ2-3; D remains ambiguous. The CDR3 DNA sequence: TGTGCCAGCAGCTTCAAGGGAAGCACAGATACGCAGTATTTT. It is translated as CASSFKGSTDTQYF.